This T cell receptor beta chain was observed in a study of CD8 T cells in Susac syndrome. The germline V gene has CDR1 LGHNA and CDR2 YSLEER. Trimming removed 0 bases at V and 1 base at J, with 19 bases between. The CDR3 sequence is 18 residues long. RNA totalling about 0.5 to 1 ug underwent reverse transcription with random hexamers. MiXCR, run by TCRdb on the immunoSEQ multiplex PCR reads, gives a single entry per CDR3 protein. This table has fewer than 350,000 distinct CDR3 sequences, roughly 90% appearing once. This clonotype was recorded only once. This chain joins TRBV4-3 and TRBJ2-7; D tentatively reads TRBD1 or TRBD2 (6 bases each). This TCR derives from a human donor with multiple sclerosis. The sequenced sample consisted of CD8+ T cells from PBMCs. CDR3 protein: CASSQDRERRGESYEQYF. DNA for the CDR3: TGCGCCAGCAGCCAAGATCGGGAAAGAAGGGGGGAATCCTACGAGCAGTACTTC.